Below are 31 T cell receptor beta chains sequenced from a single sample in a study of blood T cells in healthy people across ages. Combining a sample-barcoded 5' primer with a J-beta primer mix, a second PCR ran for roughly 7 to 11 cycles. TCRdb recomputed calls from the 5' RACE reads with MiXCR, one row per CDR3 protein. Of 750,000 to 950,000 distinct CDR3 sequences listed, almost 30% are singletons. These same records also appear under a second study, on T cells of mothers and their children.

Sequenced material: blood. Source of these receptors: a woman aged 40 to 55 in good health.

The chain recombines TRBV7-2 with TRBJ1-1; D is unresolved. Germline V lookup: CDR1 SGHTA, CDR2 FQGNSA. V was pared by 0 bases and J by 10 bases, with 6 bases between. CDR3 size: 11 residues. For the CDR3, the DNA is TGTGCCAGCAGCTTAGCCCTGGGAGCTTTCTTT. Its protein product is CASSLALGAFF.

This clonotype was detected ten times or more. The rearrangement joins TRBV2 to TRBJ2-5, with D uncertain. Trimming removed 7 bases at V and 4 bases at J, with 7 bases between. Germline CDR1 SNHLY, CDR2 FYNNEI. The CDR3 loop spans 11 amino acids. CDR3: CASTIRETQYF. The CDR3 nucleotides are TGTGCCAGCACCATTAGAGAGACCCAGTACTTC.

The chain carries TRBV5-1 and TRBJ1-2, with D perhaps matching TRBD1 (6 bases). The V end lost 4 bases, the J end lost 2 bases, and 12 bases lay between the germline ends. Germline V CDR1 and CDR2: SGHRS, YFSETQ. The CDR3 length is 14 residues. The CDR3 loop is CASSPWTDNYGYTF. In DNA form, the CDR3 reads TGCGCCAGCAGCCCGTGGACAGACAACTATGGCTACACCTTC.

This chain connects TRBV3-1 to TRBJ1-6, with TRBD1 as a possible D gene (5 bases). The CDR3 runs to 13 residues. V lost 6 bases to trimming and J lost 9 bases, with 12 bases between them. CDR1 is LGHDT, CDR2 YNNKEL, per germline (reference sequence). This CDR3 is CASSQGWGSPLHF. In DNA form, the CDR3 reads TGTGCCAGCAGTCAGGGTTGGGGTTCACCCCTCCACTTT.

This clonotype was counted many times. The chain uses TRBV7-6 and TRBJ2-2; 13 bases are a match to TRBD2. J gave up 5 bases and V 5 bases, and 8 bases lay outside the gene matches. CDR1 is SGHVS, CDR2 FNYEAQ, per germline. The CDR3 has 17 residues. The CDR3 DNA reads TGTGCCAGCAGCGCACTAGCGGGGGGGCGGAGGACCGGGGAGCTGTTTTTT. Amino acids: CASSALAGGRRTGELFF.

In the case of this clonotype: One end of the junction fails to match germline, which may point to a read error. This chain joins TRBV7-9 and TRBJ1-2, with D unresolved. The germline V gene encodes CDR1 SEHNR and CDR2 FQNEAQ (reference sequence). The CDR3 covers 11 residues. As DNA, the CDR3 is TGTTCCAGCAGTTCGCAGAATGGCTACACCTTC. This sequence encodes CSSSSQNGYTF.

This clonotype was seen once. The CDR3 sequence is CASSLVIGAYEQYF. The CDR3 nucleotides are TGTGCCAGCAGCTTAGTCATTGGGGCCTACGAGCAGTACTTC. This chain connects TRBV7-9 to TRBJ2-7; D remains ambiguous. With 1 base removed from V and 2 bases from J, the gap between germline ends came to 9 bases. The CDR3 contains 14 residues. CDR1 and CDR2 from the germline V gene are SEHNR and FQNEAQ (reference sequence).

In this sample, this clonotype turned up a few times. The CDR3 spells CASSFWPRGTGELFF. The CDR3 DNA follows: TGTGCCAGCAGTTTCTGGCCCCGGGGGACCGGGGAGCTGTTTTTT. The chain recombines TRBV6-5 with TRBJ2-2, with D tentatively TRBD2 (6 bases). Trimming took off 4 bases at V and 5 bases at J, with 14 bases between the two ends. The V gene's germline CDR1 is MNHEY and CDR2 SVGAGI. This CDR3 is 15 amino acids long.

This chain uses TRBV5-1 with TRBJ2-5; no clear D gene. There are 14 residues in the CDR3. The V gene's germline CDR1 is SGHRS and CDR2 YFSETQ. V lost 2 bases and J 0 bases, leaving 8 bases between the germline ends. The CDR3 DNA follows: TGCGCCAGCAGCTTCCGGACCAACCAAGAGACCCAGTACTTC. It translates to CASSFRTNQETQYF.

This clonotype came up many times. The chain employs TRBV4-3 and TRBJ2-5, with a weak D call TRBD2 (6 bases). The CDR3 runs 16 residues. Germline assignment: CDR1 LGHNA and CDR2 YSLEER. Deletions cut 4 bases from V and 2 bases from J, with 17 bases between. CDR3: CASSPRGAGGQETQYF. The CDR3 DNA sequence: TGCGCCAGCAGCCCCCGGGGAGCGGGTGGTCAAGAGACCCAGTACTTC.

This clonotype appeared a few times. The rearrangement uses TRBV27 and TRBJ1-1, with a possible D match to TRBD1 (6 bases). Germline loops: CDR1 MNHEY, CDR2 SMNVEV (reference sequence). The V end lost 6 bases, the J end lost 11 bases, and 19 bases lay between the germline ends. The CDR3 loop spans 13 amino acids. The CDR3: CASSHGGRERAFF. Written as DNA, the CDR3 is TGTGCCAGCAGCCATGGGGGGCGCGAGCGGGCTTTCTTT.

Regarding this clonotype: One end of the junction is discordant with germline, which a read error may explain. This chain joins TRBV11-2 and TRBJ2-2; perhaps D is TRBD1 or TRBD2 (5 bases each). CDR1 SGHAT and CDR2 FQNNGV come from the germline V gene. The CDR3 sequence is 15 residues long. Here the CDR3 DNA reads TGTGCCAGCAGAGGGCAGGGAGTAGACACCGGGAAGCTGTTTTTT. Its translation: CASRGQGVDTGKLFF.

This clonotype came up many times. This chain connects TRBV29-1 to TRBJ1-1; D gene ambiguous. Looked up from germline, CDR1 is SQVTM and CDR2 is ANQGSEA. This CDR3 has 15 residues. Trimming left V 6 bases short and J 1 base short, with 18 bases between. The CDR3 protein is CSVVLLGGRNTEAFF. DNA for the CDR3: TGCAGCGTCGTGTTGTTGGGTGGCAGGAACACTGAAGCTTTCTTT.

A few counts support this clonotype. The CDR3 loop reads CASSSNRGRYEQYF. The CDR3 DNA is TGTGCCAGCAGCAGCAACAGGGGTCGGTACGAGCAGTACTTC. The chain recombines TRBV11-2 with TRBJ2-7; TRBD1 matches 7 bases. The CDR3 consists of 14 residues. Germline CDR1 SGHAT, CDR2 FQNNGV. The V segment lost 5 bases and the J segment 4 bases; nucleotides outside the gene matches: 8.

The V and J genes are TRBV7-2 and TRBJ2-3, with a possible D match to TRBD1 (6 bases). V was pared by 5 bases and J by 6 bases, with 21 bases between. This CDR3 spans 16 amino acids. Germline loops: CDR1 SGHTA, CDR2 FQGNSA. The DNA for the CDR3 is TGTGCCAGCAGCGCATTCACAGGGACCGCTAAGGATACGCAGTATTTT. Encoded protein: CASSAFTGTAKDTQYF.

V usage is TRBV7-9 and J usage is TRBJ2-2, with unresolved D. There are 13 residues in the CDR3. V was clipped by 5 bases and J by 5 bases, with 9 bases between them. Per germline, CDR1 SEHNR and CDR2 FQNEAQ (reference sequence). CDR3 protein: CASSDQRTGELFF. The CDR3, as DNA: TGTGCCAGCAGCGACCAGAGGACCGGGGAGCTGTTTTTT.

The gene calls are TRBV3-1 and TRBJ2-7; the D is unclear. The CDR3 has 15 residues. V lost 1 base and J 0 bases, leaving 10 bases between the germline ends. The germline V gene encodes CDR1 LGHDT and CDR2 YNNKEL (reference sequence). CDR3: CASSQGMAGSYEQYF. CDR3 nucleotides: TGTGCCAGCAGCCAAGGAATGGCCGGCTCCTACGAGCAGTACTTC.

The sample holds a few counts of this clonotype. The CDR3 bases are TGTGCCAGCAGCCCAGATGGGGGGAGCAATCAGCCCCAGCATTTT. It translates to CASSPDGGSNQPQHF. The chain uses TRBV7-9 and TRBJ1-5; D may be TRBD1 (5 bases). CDR1 is SEHNR, CDR2 FQNEAQ, per germline (reference sequence). The length of the CDR3 is 15 residues. Trimming pared 5 bases from V and 1 base from J, leaving 12 bases between.

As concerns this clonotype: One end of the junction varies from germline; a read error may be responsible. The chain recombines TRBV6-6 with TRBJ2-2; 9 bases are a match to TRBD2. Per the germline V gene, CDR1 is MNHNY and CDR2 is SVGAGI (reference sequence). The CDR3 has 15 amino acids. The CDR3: CASSFPSGNTGERFF. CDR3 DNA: TGTGCCAGCAGTTTCCCTAGCGGGAACACCGGGGAGCGGTTTTTT.

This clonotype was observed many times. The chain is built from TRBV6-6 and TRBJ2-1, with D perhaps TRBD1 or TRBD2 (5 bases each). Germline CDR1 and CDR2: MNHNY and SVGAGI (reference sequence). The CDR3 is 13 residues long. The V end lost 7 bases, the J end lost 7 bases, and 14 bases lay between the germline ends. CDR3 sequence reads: CASTRPGGNEQFF. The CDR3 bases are TGTGCCAGCACCCGGCCTGGGGGAAATGAGCAGTTCTTC.

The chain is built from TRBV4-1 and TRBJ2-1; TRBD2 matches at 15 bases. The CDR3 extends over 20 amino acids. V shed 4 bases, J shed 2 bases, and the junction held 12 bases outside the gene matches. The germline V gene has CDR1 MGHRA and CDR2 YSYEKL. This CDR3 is CASSPRSGTSGGSPYNEQFF. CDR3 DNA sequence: TGCGCCAGCAGCCCCCGCTCTGGGACTAGCGGGGGGTCGCCCTACAATGAGCAGTTCTTC.

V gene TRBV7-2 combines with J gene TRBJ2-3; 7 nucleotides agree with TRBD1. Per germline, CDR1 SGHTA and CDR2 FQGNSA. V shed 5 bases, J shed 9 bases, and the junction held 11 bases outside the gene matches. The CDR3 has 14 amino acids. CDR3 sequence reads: CASSPDRAYLTQYF. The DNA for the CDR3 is TGTGCCAGCAGCCCTGACAGGGCCTACCTAACGCAGTATTTT.

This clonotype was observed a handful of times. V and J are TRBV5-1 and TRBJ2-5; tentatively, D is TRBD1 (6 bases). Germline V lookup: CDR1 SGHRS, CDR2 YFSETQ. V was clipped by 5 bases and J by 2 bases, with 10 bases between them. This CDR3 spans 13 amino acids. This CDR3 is CASRRGTQETQYF. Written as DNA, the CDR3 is TGCGCCAGCAGAAGGGGGACGCAAGAGACCCAGTACTTC.

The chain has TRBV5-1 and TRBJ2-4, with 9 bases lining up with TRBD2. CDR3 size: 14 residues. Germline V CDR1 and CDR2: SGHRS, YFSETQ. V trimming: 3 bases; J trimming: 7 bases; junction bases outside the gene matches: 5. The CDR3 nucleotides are TGCGCCAGCAGCTCGGCGGGGGGGAGTAACATTCAGTACTTC. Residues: CASSSAGGSNIQYF.

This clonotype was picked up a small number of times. CDR3 DNA sequence: TGTGCCAGCAGCCCACGGTATCTCGAGCAGTACTTC. Its protein product is CASSPRYLEQYF. The V call is TRBV6-6, the J call TRBJ2-4, with D hard to call. The DNA end lines up better with TRBJ2-7; the J call may be wrong. Looked up from germline, CDR1 is MNHNY and CDR2 is SVGAGI (reference sequence). The CDR3 loop spans 12 amino acids.

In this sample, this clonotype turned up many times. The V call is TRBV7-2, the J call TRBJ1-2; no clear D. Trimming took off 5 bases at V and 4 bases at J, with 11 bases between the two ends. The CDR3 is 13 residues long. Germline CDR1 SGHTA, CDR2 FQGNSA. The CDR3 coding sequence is TGTGCCAGCAGCGATAACACACCCTATGGCTACACCTTC. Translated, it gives CASSDNTPYGYTF.

The CDR3 DNA reads TGTGCCATCAGTGAAGGGGACAGGGTTACCTACCTTGGCACAGATACGCAGTATTTT. It yields the protein CAISEGDRVTYLGTDTQYF. The V and J genes are TRBV10-3 and TRBJ2-3; 9 bases fit TRBD1. Germline assignment: CDR1 ENHRY and CDR2 SYGVKD. J gave up 1 base and V 3 bases, and 14 bases lay outside the gene matches. The CDR3 is made up of 19 amino acids.

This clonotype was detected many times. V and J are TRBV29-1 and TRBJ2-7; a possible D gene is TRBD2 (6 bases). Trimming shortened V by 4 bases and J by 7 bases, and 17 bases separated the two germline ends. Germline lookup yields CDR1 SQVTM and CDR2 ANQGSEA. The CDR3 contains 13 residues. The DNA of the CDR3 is TGCAGCGTTGCGAGTGGAGGGTTGGGGGAGCAGTACTTC. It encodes CSVASGGLGEQYF.

CDR3 nucleotides: TGTGCCAGCAACGTCAGCTGGAGCTCCTACAATGAGCAGTTCTTC. It is translated as CASNVSWSSYNEQFF. The rearrangement links TRBV5-5 to TRBJ2-1; D gene ambiguous. CDR3 length: 15 residues. Germline V CDR1 and CDR2: SGHKS, YYEKEE (reference sequence). V gave up 6 bases and J gave up 0 bases, with 13 bases separating them. Looking up the rest from reference TRBV5-5 and TRBJ2-1 gives the full variable domain: DAGVTQSPTHLIKTRGQQVTLRCSPISGHKSVSWYQQVLGQGPQFIFQYYEKEERGRGNFPDRFSARQFPNYSSELNVNALLLGDSALYLCASNVSWSSYNEQFFGPGTRLTVL.

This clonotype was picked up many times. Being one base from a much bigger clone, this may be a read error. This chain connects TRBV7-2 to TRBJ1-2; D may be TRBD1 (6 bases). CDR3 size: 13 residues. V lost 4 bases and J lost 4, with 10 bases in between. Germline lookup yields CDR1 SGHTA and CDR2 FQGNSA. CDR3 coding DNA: TGTGCCAGCAGCTCCGCAGGGGTCTATGGCTACACCTTC. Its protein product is CASSSAGVYGYTF.

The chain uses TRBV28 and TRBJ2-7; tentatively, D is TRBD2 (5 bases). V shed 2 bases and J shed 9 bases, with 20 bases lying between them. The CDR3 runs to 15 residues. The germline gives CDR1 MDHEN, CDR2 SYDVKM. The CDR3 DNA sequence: TGTGCCAGCAGTTTAGCTGGGCAGAGGGCTTTCGGGCAGTACTTC. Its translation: CASSLAGQRAFGQYF.